The 30 T cell receptor beta chains reported below all come from one sample, sequenced in a study of T-cell memory formation after mild COVID-19. MiXCR, applied by TCRdb to the 5' RACE reads, yields one record per CDR3 protein. The table shows about 140,000 distinct CDR3 sequences, with around 15% occurring only once. The specimen was PBMCs or a T cell subset sorted from them (not recorded which). These receptors originate from an adult woman who had mild COVID-19 (a few samples of this study predate the infection). Cell type and time point are not known.

The V call is TRBV4-1, the J call TRBJ1-4; TRBD1 might be the D (6 bases). This CDR3 contains 14 residues. Trimming took 6 bases from V and 3 from J, leaving 11 bases between them. CDR1 and CDR2 (germline): MGHRA, YSYEKL. In nucleotides, the CDR3 is TGCGCCAGCAGACCACAGGGCCCTAATGAAAAACTGTTTTTT. Translation: CASRPQGPNEKLFF.

The chain is built from TRBV7-9 and TRBJ1-5; a weak D match, TRBD1 (5 bases). CDR3 length: 16 amino acids. Germline V lookup: CDR1 SEHNR, CDR2 FQNEAQ (reference sequence). Trimming cost V 3 bases and J 5 bases, with 17 bases left between them. The CDR3 loop is CASSFNGQGRDQPQHF. CDR3 bases: TGTGCCAGCAGCTTTAATGGGCAGGGTCGGGATCAGCCCCAGCATTTT.

This chain joins TRBV9 and TRBJ1-1; unclear D gene. The CDR3 has 14 amino acids. The V gene's germline CDR1 is SGDLS and CDR2 YYNGEE. V lost 6 bases to trimming and J lost 4 bases, with 16 bases between them. CDR3 in DNA: TGTGCCAGCACCCTTGGCGGAGTGGGCACTGAAGCTTTCTTT. The encoded protein is CASTLGGVGTEAFF.

This clonotype was counted a few times. The V call is TRBV12-3 or TRBV12-4, the J call TRBJ2-7; no clear D. Trimming took 1 base from V and 2 from J, leaving 9 bases between them. CDR3 size: 14 residues. CDR3 in DNA: TGTGCCAGCAGTTTAGGCCCTGGCACCTACGAGCAGTACTTC. Its translation: CASSLGPGTYEQYF.

V and J are TRBV11-2 and TRBJ2-7, with 10 bases aligning to TRBD1. This CDR3 region has 15 residues. V shed 4 bases and J 2 bases; nucleotides not matched to a gene: 5. The germline gives CDR1 SGHAT, CDR2 FQNNGV. The CDR3 bases are TGTGCCAGCAGCTCACACGGGACAGGGGCCTACGAGCAGTACTTC. Its translation is CASSSHGTGAYEQYF.

V gene TRBV6-5 combines with J gene TRBJ1-2; 7 bases align to TRBD1. The junction had 12 bases not matched to a gene; V was cut back by 4 bases and J by 4 bases. The CDR3 extends over 16 amino acids. Germline V gene data show CDR1 as MNHEY and CDR2 as SVGAGI. The CDR3 protein is CASSFGTASPTYGYTF. In DNA, the CDR3 is TGTGCCAGCAGTTTCGGGACAGCTTCCCCAACCTATGGCTACACCTTC.

V and J are TRBV5-1 and TRBJ1-1; D perhaps matches TRBD1 (6 bases). V dropped 9 bases and J dropped 1 base, with 10 bases sitting between them. The CDR3 loop spans 12 amino acids. CDR1 SGHRS and CDR2 YFSETQ come from the germline V gene. This chain's CDR3 is CATTGTNTEAFF. As DNA, the CDR3 is TGCGCCACCACAGGGACGAACACTGAAGCTTTCTTT. Combining the CDR3 with reference TRBV5-1 and TRBJ1-1 gives the whole variable domain KAGVTQTPRYLIKTRGQQVTLSCSPISGHRSVSWYQQTPGQGLQFLFEYFSETQRNKGNFPGRFSGRQFSNSRSEMNVSTLELGDSALYLCATTGTNTEAFFGQGTRLTVV.

This clonotype was detected only a few times. The chain employs TRBV15 and TRBJ2-7; no reliable D call. The V and J ends lost 0 bases and 1 base respectively, with 10 bases between them. CDR3 length equals 15 residues. CDR1 LNHNV and CDR2 YYDKDF come from the germline V gene (reference sequence). The CDR3 reads CATSRDETDSYEQYF. As DNA, the CDR3 is TGTGCCACCAGCAGAGATGAAACTGATTCCTACGAGCAGTACTTC.

This chain connects TRBV13 to TRBJ2-3; 7 positions match TRBD2. V lost 4 bases and J lost 0; bases outside the gene matches: 7. Germline V lookup: CDR1 PRHDT, CDR2 FYEKMQ (reference sequence). The CDR3 is 16 residues long. The CDR3 is CASSSLGGLSTDTQYF. The CDR3 DNA reads TGTGCCAGCAGCTCCCTCGGGGGGTTAAGCACAGATACGCAGTATTTT.

This clonotype has a count of ten or more. The chain has TRBV9 and TRBJ2-2, with a possible D match to TRBD2 (6 bases). There are 15 residues in the CDR3. Germline V gene sequence: CDR1 SGDLS, CDR2 YYNGEE. The V end lost 4 bases, the J end lost 5 bases, and 15 bases lay between the germline ends. The CDR3 protein is CASSTLEGQTGELFF. As DNA, the CDR3 is TGTGCCAGCAGCACCCTGGAGGGGCAGACCGGGGAGCTGTTTTTT.

This clonotype appeared a few times. The chain uses TRBV30 and TRBJ2-1; D gene uncertain. CDR3 length: 11 amino acids. From germline, CDR1 is GTSNPN and CDR2 SVGIG (reference sequence). V was cut by 4 bases and J by 9 bases, with 10 bases left in between. The CDR3 region has the DNA TGTGCCTGGATGGAATACCGTGAGCAGTTCTTC. Residues: CAWMEYREQFF.

This chain joins TRBV20-1 and TRBJ2-1; the D gene could be TRBD1 or TRBD2 (5 bases each). V was cut by 4 bases and J by 4 bases, with 14 bases left in between. CDR1 DFQATT and CDR2 SNEGSKA come from the germline V gene (reference sequence). CDR3 length equals 14 residues. DNA of the CDR3: TGCAGTGCTACCGGGACCCAAAAATACAATGAGCAGTTCTTC. Translation: CSATGTQKYNEQFF.

The V and J genes are TRBV4-1 and TRBJ1-3, with D maybe TRBD1 (6 bases). The V gene's germline CDR1 is MGHRA and CDR2 YSYEKL. V lost 2 bases and J lost 1, with 12 bases in between. CDR3 length: 16 amino acids. CDR3 coding DNA: TGCGCCAGCAGCCAAATAACCAGGGGATCTGGAAACACCATATATTTT. Translation: CASSQITRGSGNTIYF.

V gene TRBV6-5 combines with J gene TRBJ2-7; 9 bases agree with TRBD2. J gave up 0 bases and V 2 bases, and 2 bases lay outside the gene matches. The CDR3 loop spans 15 amino acids. The germline CDR1 and CDR2 sequences are MNHEY and SVGAGI. This CDR3 is CASSYASGVSYEQYF. As DNA, the CDR3 is TGTGCCAGCAGTTACGCTAGCGGGGTCTCCTACGAGCAGTACTTC.

This clonotype was counted between two and nine times. The V call is TRBV7-9, the J call TRBJ2-7, with D perhaps TRBD1 (6 bases). Per the germline V gene, CDR1 is SEHNR and CDR2 is FQNEAQ (reference sequence). CDR3 size: 14 residues. V shed 7 bases and J shed 5 bases, with 18 bases lying between them. The CDR3 region has the DNA TGTGCCAGCACCCTGACAGGCCAAGGACACGAGCAGTACTTC. The encoded protein is CASTLTGQGHEQYF.

J is TRBJ2-7 and V is TRBV4-3, with 7 bases matching TRBD1. The CDR3 sequence is 15 residues long. CDR1 LGHNA and CDR2 YSLEER come from the germline V gene. Trimming removed 5 bases from V and 0 bases from J; junction bases left unmatched: 7. Here the CDR3 DNA reads TGCGCCAGCAGCTCCGGGACAGAGAGCTCCTACGAGCAGTACTTC. This gives the protein CASSSGTESSYEQYF.

This clonotype showed up just a few times. CDR3 nucleotides: TGTGCCAGCAGTCCCCTAGCGGGGGGGGTATACAATGAGCAGTTCTTC. It yields the protein CASSPLAGGVYNEQFF. This chain joins TRBV27 and TRBJ2-1; 12 bases match TRBD2. Germline V CDR1 and CDR2: MNHEY, SMNVEV (reference sequence). V lost 5 bases to trimming and J lost 4 bases; unmatched junction nucleotides: 6. This CDR3 has 16 residues.

The sample holds a few counts of this clonotype. The chain combines TRBV4-1 with TRBJ2-7; 7 nucleotides line up with TRBD2. The germline V gene has CDR1 MGHRA and CDR2 YSYEKL. The CDR3 loop spans 16 amino acids. V lost 4 bases and J lost 2; bases outside the gene matches: 11. CDR3 sequence (DNA): TGCGCCAGCAGCCCCGGGCCAATCGGGGGGACCTACGAGCAGTACTTC. This codes for CASSPGPIGGTYEQYF.

This clonotype showed up just a few times. The chain couples TRBV12-3 or TRBV12-4 to TRBJ1-1; D is unclear. The CDR3 runs 11 residues. The V gene lost 2 bases and the J gene lost 11 bases, with 9 bases spanning the gap. CDR3 protein: CASSLPLEAFF. CDR3 in DNA: TGTGCCAGCAGTTTACCGCTAGAGGCTTTCTTT.

This clonotype was counted only a few times. The rearrangement joins TRBV5-6 to TRBJ2-4; D is possibly TRBD1 (6 bases). Between the trimmed V and J ends, which lost 2 bases and 0 bases, there was a span of 18 bases. The CDR3 length is 18 residues. Germline CDR1 and CDR2: SGHDT and YYEEEE. The CDR3 here is CASSFYSGELLAKNIQYF. The CDR3 DNA reads TGTGCCAGCAGCTTTTATTCAGGGGAACTATTAGCCAAAAACATTCAGTACTTC.

The rearrangement links TRBV7-2 to TRBJ2-5; 10 nucleotides line up with TRBD2. Trimming took 8 bases from V and 5 from J; bases not matched to a gene: 8. Germline V lookup: CDR1 SGHTA, CDR2 FQGNSA. The length of the CDR3 is 14 residues. CDR3 bases: TGTGCCAGCGGGCTAGCGGGGGTATCGGAGACCCAGTACTTC. It translates to CASGLAGVSETQYF.

This clonotype was seen a handful of times. The chain recombines TRBV27 with TRBJ2-1, with 9 bases that match TRBD2. With V trimmed by 8 bases and J by 7 bases, 12 bases remained unmatched. The CDR3 covers 15 residues. The V gene's germline CDR1 is MNHEY and CDR2 SMNVEV (reference sequence). The CDR3, as DNA: TGTGCCAGCCGAAGGTTGCGGGGGGGTTTGAATGAGCAGTTCTTC. It is translated as CASRRLRGGLNEQFF.

The chain links TRBV15 to TRBJ2-7; D ambiguous. The V and J ends lost 0 bases and 1 base respectively, with 7 bases between them. Germline CDR1 and CDR2: LNHNV and YYDKDF (reference sequence). The length of the CDR3 is 14 residues. As DNA, the CDR3 is TGTGCCACCAGCAGAGAACGGCAGTCCTACGAGCAGTACTTC. Its translation: CATSRERQSYEQYF.

This clonotype has a handful of counts. The chain is built from TRBV3-1 and TRBJ2-5, with D tentatively TRBD1 or TRBD2 (5 bases each). V was clipped by 1 base and J by 1 base, with 13 bases between them. Germline CDR1 and CDR2: LGHDT and YNNKEL (reference sequence). The CDR3 is 16 residues long. CDR3 residues: CASSQGDLWVQETQYF. CDR3 bases: TGTGCCAGCAGCCAAGGGGACCTATGGGTCCAAGAGACCCAGTACTTC.

The chain has TRBV7-3 and TRBJ2-7, with D maybe TRBD2 (5 bases). Trimming cost V 5 bases and J 0 bases, with 14 bases left between them. The CDR3 has 15 amino acids. Germline V CDR1 and CDR2: SGHTA, FQGTGA. The CDR3 nucleotides are TGTGCCAGCAGCCCTCCTTCCGGGAACTCCTACGAGCAGTACTTC. This sequence encodes CASSPPSGNSYEQYF.

For this clonotype: The DNA is left out, because the CDR3 cannot be placed on it with certainty; the CDR3 is given as TCRdb lists it. V and J are TRBV10-2 and TRBJ2-1. Both ends counted, the CDR3 spans 11 residues. The germline CDR1 and CDR2 sequences are WSHSY and SAAADI. The CDR3 here is CASFGLGSLFF.

The chain carries TRBV21-1 and TRBJ1-6. TRBV21-1 is classified as a pseudogene. The CDR3 sequence is 12 residues long. Here the CDR3 DNA reads TGTGCCAGCAGCAACTCTGCTTCACCCCTCCACTTT. It specifies CASSNSASPLHF.

The chain is built from TRBV4-2 and TRBJ2-3, with D uncertain. Germline lookup yields CDR1 LGHNA and CDR2 YNFKEQ. The V and J ends lost 0 bases and 4 bases respectively, with 11 bases between them. The CDR3 covers 15 residues. The CDR3 loop is CASSQDDRFPDTQYF. The CDR3 nucleotides read TGTGCCAGCAGCCAAGACGACCGATTCCCAGATACGCAGTATTTT.

The chain couples TRBV20-1 to TRBJ1-1, with 7 bases matching TRBD1. CDR3 length: 16 residues. Looked up from germline, CDR1 is DFQATT and CDR2 is SNEGSKA (reference sequence). The V and J ends lost 1 base and 1 base, in that order; junction bases with no gene match: 9. In DNA form, the CDR3 reads TGCAGTGCTAGAGGCCGCGACAGGGCTCAGAACACTGAAGCTTTCTTT. This translates into CSARGRDRAQNTEAFF.

This clonotype occurred many times. The chain has TRBV29-1 and TRBJ1-1; a possible D gene is TRBD1 (5 bases). CDR1 and CDR2 from the germline V gene are SQVTM and ANQGSEA. The CDR3 has 13 residues. Trimming shortened V by 1 base and J by 5 bases, and 11 bases separated the two germline ends. The CDR3 DNA is TGCAGCGTTGAAGCCGGAGGGGTGACTGAAGCTTTCTTT. It is translated as CSVEAGGVTEAFF.